These 3 T cell receptor beta chains originate from one sample sequenced in a study of blood T cell repertoires in COVID-19. The repertoire was sequenced with immunoSEQ multiplex PCR; TCRdb's copy has only in-frame clones and lacks some. The repertoire has about 130,000 clones, approximately 83% of them found once; the top ten carry around 3%. The specimen sequenced was peripheral blood. All receptors come from a woman aged 80 or over with acute or convalescent COVID-19.

This clone has a handful of counts. The chain combines TRBV25-1 with TRBJ1-3; 8 nucleotides agree with TRBD1. Trimming at V came to 2 bases and at J to 4 bases, leaving 1 base not matched to a gene. Germline CDR1 MGHDK, CDR2 SYGVNS. The CDR3 runs to 14 residues. The CDR3 DNA is TGTGCCAGCAGTGAAACAGGGGGAGGAAACACCATATATTTT. This translates into CASSETGGGNTIYF.

The chain joins TRBV9 to TRBJ2-5; 7 bases are shared with TRBD2. Unmatched junction bases numbered 4, after V lost 0 bases and J lost 2 bases. The CDR3 runs to 15 residues. Per germline, CDR1 SGDLS and CDR2 YYNGEE. The CDR3 spells CASSVVGGNQETQYF. CDR3 nucleotide sequence: TGTGCCAGCAGCGTAGTCGGGGGGAATCAAGAGACCCAGTACTTC.

The rearrangement joins TRBV5-6 to TRBJ2-5; TRBD2 agrees at 10 bases. After removal of 5 bases from V and 6 bases from J, the junction contained 13 bases not matched to a gene. The CDR3 has 16 residues. Per germline, CDR1 SGHDT and CDR2 YYEEEE. In DNA, the CDR3 is TGTGCCAGCAGTATCCCCAAGCGGGGGGGCTCGAAGACCCAGTACTTC. Translated, it gives CASSIPKRGGSKTQYF.